This TCR beta chain was identified during a study of CD8 T cells in ankylosing spondylitis. TCRdb called the 5' RACE reads again in MiXCR, with one record for every CDR3 protein. Of 150,000 to 200,000 distinct CDR3 sequences detected, 10% to 15% appear once; the ten largest clones hold more than 9.5%. Germline values: CDR1 SGHTA, CDR2 FQGNSA. J lost 5 bases, V lost 4 bases, and 9 bases had no gene match. This CDR3 comprises 15 residues. The TCR sequence derives from a female donor with ankylosing spondylitis or in good health (not recorded which). The specimen sequenced was blood, either unsorted or a sorted T cell fraction (not recorded which). The chain recombines TRBV7-2 with TRBJ2-5; 8 bases match TRBD1. The CDR3 DNA follows: TGTGCCAGCAGCTCCCAGACAGGGGTCGGGGAGACCCAGTACTTC. Translated, it gives CASSSQTGVGETQYF.